Described below is a single T cell receptor (beta chain) sequence and its context. This entry comes from a study of control samples from healthy donors and cancer patients. Measured with immunoSEQ multiplex PCR; TCRdb has only the in-frame clones, and not every one. The sample contains 150,000 to 200,000 clones, about nine tenths of which appear only once. The CDR3 sequence is 15 residues long. The junction had 6 bases not matched to a gene; V was cut back by 5 bases and J by 1 base. Germline CDR1 is MNHEY and CDR2 is SMNVEV (reference sequence). The J gene is TRBJ1-1, the V gene TRBV27; TRBD1 agrees at 8 bases. This clonotype originated in a woman aged 25 to 39 in good health. The sequenced material came from blood. As DNA, the CDR3 is TGTGCCAGCAGTAACCCAGGACAGGGGAACACTGAAGCTTTCTTT. Translating gives CASSNPGQGNTEAFF.